Included here is one TCR beta chain sequence, with context. The antigen is not known. The data stem from a study of OX40 agonist ivuxolimab in advanced cancers. Germline CDR1 reads SNHLY; CDR2 reads FYNNEI. V lost 2 bases, J lost 1 base, and 3 bases stayed unmatched. The CDR3 covers 15 residues. The table came from immunoSEQ multiplex PCR; TCRdb's copy has only in-frame clones and leaves some out. The table includes approximately 77,000 clones, around nine tenths detected once. General observations from the study: There were, on average, more expanded clones in CD8+ T cells than in CD4+. Both blood CD4+ and CD8+ T cells showed clonal growth by week 6 at 0.1 to 3.0 mg/kg. Still undetermined is the antigen specificity of the expanded peripheral T cells.

Patients were ruled out by autoimmune disease history or systemic immunosuppression. The TCR comes from an adult with an advanced solid tumor such as melanoma, head and neck, liver or kidney cancer. The sample here was CD4+ or CD8+ T cells sorted from blood, taken in a trial of the OX40 agonist ivuxolimab. The V and J genes are TRBV2 and TRBJ2-7, with 9 bases identical to TRBD2. In DNA form, the CDR3 reads TGTGCCAGCAGTGAACTGCTAGCGGGATCCTACGAGCAGTACTTC. This codes for CASSELLAGSYEQYF.